This T cell receptor (beta chain) was captured in a study of CD8 T cells in ankylosing spondylitis. General study findings and limits: A TCR beta motif made of eight highly homologous variants seemed typical of ankylosing spondylitis blood. Researchers reportedly found disease-linked clones significantly enriched in matched ankylosing spondylitis synovial fluid. Before this, some motif variants had been reported in reactive arthritis synovial fluid and blood.

A note on this clonotype: Its matching antigen is unknown. This may stem from a read error, because a much larger clone lies one nucleotide away.

The V and J ends lost 9 bases and 7 bases respectively, with 15 bases between them. Germline values: CDR1 LNHDA, CDR2 SQIVND (reference sequence). This CDR3 has 13 amino acids. Quantitative 5'-RACE with molecular barcodes generated TCR beta libraries. A single record per CDR3 protein comes from TCRdb applying MiXCR to the 5' RACE reads. The table has a few hundred thousand distinct CDR3 sequences, around a tenth seen once. The sequenced sample consisted of blood, either unsorted or a sorted T cell fraction (not recorded which). The receptor comes from a female donor with ankylosing spondylitis or in good health (not recorded which). This chain joins TRBV19 and TRBJ1-4, with a possible D match to TRBD1 (5 bases). Here the CDR3 DNA reads TGTGCCAGCTCCGGGACTCATACTGAAAAACTGTTTTTT. This codes for CASSGTHTEKLFF.